This T cell receptor beta chain stems from a study of T cell repertoires in cytomegalovirus infection. Study-wide background: In public TCR beta signatures, there were indications of both CMV infection and matching HLA type.

With regard to this clonotype: Antigen specificity is unknown.

Study results and limitations: Ex vivo responses were dominated by HLA-C-restricted CMV-specific TCR beta clonotypes. Carriers of CMV plus the relevant HLA were identified by cumulative public TCR beta family frequency.

From the reads, TCRdb called clonotypes with MiXCR, one entry per CDR3 protein. The table includes a few hundred thousand distinct CDR3 sequences, roughly 9.5% detected once. V gave up 5 bases and J gave up 3 bases, with 11 bases separating them. The CDR3 has 13 amino acids. Germline lookup yields CDR1 MGHDK and CDR2 SYGVNS. Sequencing used PBMCs. The rearrangement links TRBV25-1 to TRBJ2-7; D possibly corresponds to TRBD1 (6 bases). The source is a human donor in good health (CMV status not recorded). Some clones in this sample may be carry-over from other donors' samples. As DNA, the CDR3 is TGTGCCAGCAGTAGAGGGGGTCTCTACGAGCAGTACTTC. As protein: CASSRGGLYEQYF.